This T cell receptor beta chain was recovered during a study of early T cells in non-severe SARS-CoV-2 infection (dated by TCRdb to about 2021). Regarding the study in general: Because TCR sequencing relied on bulk RNA taken from unsorted whole blood, pairing of alpha and beta chains was not possible.

This was a case-control study nested in a cohort of healthcare workers in London, UK, who had nasopharyngeal swab PCR tests and blood samples taken every week. Healthcare workers were recruited between 23 and 31 March 2020, during the week of the UK lockdown, and were followed weekly for up to about 16 weeks. In its sample, this clonotype was seen a few times. Which antigen it targets is not known. Base-call qualities are not available, and no considerably larger clone is one nucleotide away. Libraries were made using 5' RACE. Sequenced on a NextSeq 500. Unique molecular identifiers were attached to individual cDNA molecules in the TCR library protocol so that sequencing error and PCR bias could be corrected. TCR alpha and beta chains were both sequenced, and the abundances of alpha and beta sequences in each sample were closely correlated with each other. The original pipeline was this. Decombinator V4 was used to annotate the V gene, J gene and CDR3 of the TCR sequences. TCRs were defined as expanded if a significant change between any two time points was detected under a Poisson model with p below 0.0001. Abundances of TCRs were expressed as counts per million after normalisation to the total number of TCRs sequenced in each sample. TRAV1-2 paired with TRAJ12, TRAJ20 or TRAJ33 defined MAIT TCRs, while TRAV10 paired with TRAJ18 defined iNKT TCRs. VDJdb, accessed 1 November 2021, was searched for CMV, EBV and SARS-CoV-2 annotated TCRs, with TCRs annotated for multiple antigens excluded. The public reads were quality trimmed at Q25 with fastp and then assembled into clones with MiXCR by TCRdb, keeping productive beta chains. Every entry covers one CDR3 protein and lists the most common genes and DNA from its rows. None of the V and J calls come from the authors' own analysis; TCRdb made them. The table for this sample lists about 48,000 distinct CDR3 sequences; around 6.4% of them were counted only once. Around 7% of the sample is in the top ten clones.

What the work shows at the level of the full study, not this receptor alone: Matching against VDJdb was skewed toward anti-spike CD8 responses, likely underestimated virus-specific expansions, and missed private and CD4 specificities.

The junction shows trimming of 1 base on V and 10 bases on J, plus 13 bases between the germline ends. As encoded in the germline V gene, CDR1 is LGHNA while CDR2 is YNFKEQ. Inclusive of the bounding cysteine and phenylalanine, the CDR3 is 13 residues long. Only the CDR3 DNA stays, 39 bases, in frame from base 1. The receptor chain draws on TRBV4-2 and TRBJ1-1; no D gene call is confident. This receptor was taken from an adult who was a healthcare worker with PCR-confirmed SARS-CoV-2 infection or an uninfected control (not recorded which). The sequenced sample was whole blood, obtained at baseline. The DNA sequence is given as TGTGCCAGCAGCCAAGGGGGAAGCCCCCGAGCTTTCTTT. Its product reads: CASSQGGSPRAFF.